This T cell receptor beta chain came from a study of blood T cells in healthy people across ages. Points from the study as a whole: Per-million-T-cell TCR beta diversity fell roughly linearly with age.

Next came a second PCR, run for 7 to 11 cycles, which used a sample-barcoded 5' primer along with a J-beta primer mix. Template switching added a 12-random-nucleotide identifier to every cDNA molecule. TCRdb processed the 5' RACE reads anew with MiXCR; each CDR3 protein has one entry. The sample lists about 640,000 distinct CDR3 sequences; approximately 40% were seen once. Drawing of peripheral blood yielded roughly 9.3 milliliters from each donor. This clonotype has just a few counts. Its antigen is unknown. This receptor was identified in a man of 80 years or more in good health. Sequenced material: blood.

The CDR3 DNA sequence: TGCAGTGCTAGAGATTACCCCGGGAGGGGACAGCCCCAGCATTTT. Encoded protein: CSARDYPGRGQPQHF. This chain links TRBV20-1 with TRBJ1-5, with D possibly TRBD1 on 5 matching bases. The V gene's germline CDR1 is DFQATT and CDR2 SNEGSKA (reference sequence). Deletions cut 0 bases from V and 7 bases from J, with 16 bases between. The CDR3 extends over 15 amino acids.